This TCR beta chain was recovered during a study of cytomegalovirus exposure and HLA in healthy donors. Looking at the study overall: There were 350 to 400 genotyped donors. Of these, 81% fell in the genetic ancestry cluster associated with self-reported Caucasian donors. Study results and caveats: The authors judged a highly shared variant cluster likely a sequencing artifact. Productive status was seen about 90% or about 30% of the time for most TCR beta V segments in an earlier analysis.

Details on this clone: Antigen: not known.

In the PCR, 60 Vbeta and 13 Jbeta primers were used. Original methodology: As a later analysis found, there were 82 million or so unique TCR beta chains, of which some 10 million were shared. Sequencing was performed with immunoSEQ multiplex PCR; in TCRdb, only in-frame clones are kept and a portion is missing. V and J calls and clone size are given by that table; D and trimming were obtained from the DNA. The sample includes some 200,000 clones, approximately 84% of them seen just once. This CDR3 is 15 amino acids long. Per germline, CDR1 SGHNT and CDR2 YYREEE (reference sequence). Trimming took 4 bases from V and 6 from J, leaving 16 bases between them.

The receptor's source is a girl under three years old in good health and CMV-seronegative. V and J are TRBV5-4 and TRBJ2-2; maybe TRBD2 (6 bases). The specimen sequenced was PBMCs. CDR3 bases: TGTGCCAGCAGCCCCTATGGAGGGATCGCCGGGGAGCTGTTTTTT. It codes for CASSPYGGIAGELFF. The variable domain in full, completed from reference TRBV5-4 and TRBJ2-2, reads ETGVTQSPTHLIKTRGQQVTLRCSSQSGHNTVSWYQQALGQGPQFIFQYYREEENGRGNFPPRFSGLQFPNYSSELNVNALELDDSALYLCASSPYGGIAGELFFGEGSRLTVL.